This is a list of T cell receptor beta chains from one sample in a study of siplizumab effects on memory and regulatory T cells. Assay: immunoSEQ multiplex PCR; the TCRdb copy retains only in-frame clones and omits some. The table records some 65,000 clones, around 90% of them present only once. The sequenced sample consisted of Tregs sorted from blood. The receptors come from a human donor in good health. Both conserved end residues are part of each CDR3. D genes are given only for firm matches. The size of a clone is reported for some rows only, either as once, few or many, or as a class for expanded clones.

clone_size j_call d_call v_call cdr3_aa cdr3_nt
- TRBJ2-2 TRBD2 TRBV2 CAASLAGLTGELFF TGTGCCGCCTCACTAGCGGGACTCACCGGGGAGCTGTTTTTT
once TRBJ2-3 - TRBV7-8 CASSLEVGGVSTDTQYF TGTGCCAGCAGCTTAGAGGTCGGGGGAGTCAGCACAGATACGCAGTATTTT
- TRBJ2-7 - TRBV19 CASSSRYEQYF TGTGCCAGTAGTAGTCGGTACGAGCAGTACTTC
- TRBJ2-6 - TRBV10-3 CAISESSSGANVLTF TGTGCCATCAGTGAGTCATCGTCTGGGGCCAACGTCCTGACTTTC
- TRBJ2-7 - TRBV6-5 CASSAPYEQYF TGTGCCAGCAGTGCCCCCTACGAGCAGTACTTC
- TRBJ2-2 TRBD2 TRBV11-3 CASSAGLTNTGELFF TGTGCCAGCAGCGCGGGACTAACGAACACCGGGGAGCTGTTTTTT
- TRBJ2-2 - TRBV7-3 CASSLDNSNTGELFF TGTGCCAGCAGCTTAGACAACTCGAACACCGGGGAGCTGTTTTTT
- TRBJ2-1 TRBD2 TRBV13 CASSSGTSGGHSYNEQFF TGTGCCAGCAGCTCGGGGACTAGCGGGGGCCACTCCTACAATGAGCAGTTCTTC
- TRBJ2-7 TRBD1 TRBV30 CAWSETGGRLEQYF TGTGCCTGGAGTGAAACAGGGGGGAGGCTCGAGCAGTACTTC
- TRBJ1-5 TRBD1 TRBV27 CASRRRDRSNQPQHF TGTGCCAGCAGGCGCCGGGACAGAAGTAATCAGCCCCAGCATTTT
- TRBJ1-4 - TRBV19 CASRRTAPTNEKLFF TGTGCCAGTAGGCGGACAGCCCCAACTAATGAAAAACTGTTTTTT
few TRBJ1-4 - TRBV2 CASGYRSINEKLFF TGTGCCAGCGGATACAGAAGCATAAACGAAAAACTGTTTTTT
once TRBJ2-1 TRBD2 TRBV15 CATSAASGYEQFF TGTGCCACCAGCGCCGCTAGCGGGTATGAGCAGTTCTTC
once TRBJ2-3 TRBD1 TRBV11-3 CASSLTSFGQGTDTQYF TGTGCCAGCAGCTTAACGTCGTTCGGACAGGGCACAGATACGCAGTATTTT
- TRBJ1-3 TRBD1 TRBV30 CACQTGNSGNTIYF TGTGCCTGCCAGACAGGGAACTCTGGAAACACCATATATTTT
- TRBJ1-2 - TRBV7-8 CASSLGPNYGYTF TGTGCCAGCAGCTTAGGTCCTAACTATGGCTACACCTTC
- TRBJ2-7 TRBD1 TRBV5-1 CASRGQGVYEQYF TGCGCCAGCAGGGGACAGGGGGTCTACGAGCAGTACTTC
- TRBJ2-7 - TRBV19 CASRRQPGTTYEQYF TGTGCCAGTAGGCGACAGCCGGGGACCACCTACGAGCAGTACTTC
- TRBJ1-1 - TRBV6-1 CASRTGYTEAFF TGTGCCAGCAGAACAGGGTACACTGAAGCTTTCTTT
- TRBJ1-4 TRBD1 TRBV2 CASSEGGRGGEKLFF TGTGCCAGCAGTGAAGGGGGCAGGGGGGGAGAAAAACTGTTTTTT
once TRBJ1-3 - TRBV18 CASSPSIDSGNTIYF TGTGCCAGCTCTCCCAGCATAGACTCTGGAAACACCATATATTTT
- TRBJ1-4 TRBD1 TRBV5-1 CATSFGDRINEKLFF TGCGCCACCTCCTTTGGGGACAGGATTAATGAAAAACTGTTTTTT
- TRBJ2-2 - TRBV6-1 CASSRTGELFF TGTGCCAGCAGCCGAACCGGGGAGCTGTTTTTT
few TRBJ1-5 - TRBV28 CASRDAGFDQPQHF TGTGCCAGCAGGGACGCAGGGTTTGATCAGCCCCAGCATTTT
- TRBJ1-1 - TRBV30 CAWGQGKEDTEAFF TGTGCCTGGGGGCAGGGCAAGGAGGACACTGAAGCTTTCTTT
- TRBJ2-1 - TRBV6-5 CASSYVGASEQFF TGTGCCAGCAGTTACGTAGGGGCTAGTGAGCAGTTCTTC
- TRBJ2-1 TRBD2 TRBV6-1 CASSALAGGWLGRDNEQFF TGTGCCAGCAGTGCCCTAGCGGGCGGGTGGCTTGGCAGGGACAATGAGCAGTTCTTC